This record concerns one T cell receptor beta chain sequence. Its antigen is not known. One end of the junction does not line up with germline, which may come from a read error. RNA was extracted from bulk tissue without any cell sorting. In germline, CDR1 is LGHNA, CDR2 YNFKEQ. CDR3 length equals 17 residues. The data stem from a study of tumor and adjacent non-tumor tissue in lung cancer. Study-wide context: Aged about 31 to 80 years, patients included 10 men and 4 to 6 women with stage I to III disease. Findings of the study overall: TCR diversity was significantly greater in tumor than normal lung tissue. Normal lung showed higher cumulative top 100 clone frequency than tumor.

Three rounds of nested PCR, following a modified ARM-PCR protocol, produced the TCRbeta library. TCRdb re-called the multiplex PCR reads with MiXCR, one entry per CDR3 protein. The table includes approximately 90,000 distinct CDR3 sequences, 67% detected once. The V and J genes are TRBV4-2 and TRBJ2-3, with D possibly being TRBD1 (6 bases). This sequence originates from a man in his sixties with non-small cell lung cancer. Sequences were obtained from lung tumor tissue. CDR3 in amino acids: CASSQEGTRAVSETQYF. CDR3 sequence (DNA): TGTGCCAGCAGCCAAGAGGGGACAAGGGCGGTCTCAGAAACGCAGTATTTT.